This T cell receptor (beta chain) stems from a study of human T cells and chemical hapten exposure (dated by TCRdb to the early 2020s). About the full investigation: For sensitization, 2% DPC in acetone was applied to a 2 cm by 2 cm area of upper inner arm skin. Blood samples were taken from patients before sensitization (week 0) and at 2, 6 and about 24 weeks after DPC sensitization. Around 30 alopecia patients provided blood for TCR sequencing at one to four time points (pre-sensitization, 2, 6 and 24 weeks). Patch testing on the upper back used Finn chambers containing 0.01% DPC, with scoring done after 6 days according to International Contact Dermatitis Research Group standards. In alopecia patients, the study followed how the peripheral blood TCR repertoire changed in vivo over primary and secondary sensitization to diphenylcyclopropenone (DPC), a hapten. Libraries were pooled for sequencing, and variation in per-sample TCR yields was attributed mainly to small differences in library volumes within the pool. The mostly female patient cohort included alopecia areata with under or over 50% scalp involvement, alopecia totalis and alopecia universalis. Throughout the approximately 26-week study period, patients were also given weekly therapeutic DPC doses on the scalp.

Remarks on this clonotype: Its binding antigen is unknown. Base qualities were left out, and no much larger clone turns up one base away.

According to the study, the label for this sample's time point signals: patch test 3, about 24 weeks after DPC sensitization. The sample's treatment or condition label, decoded: therapeutic diphenylcyclopropenone sensitization with weekly scalp DPC. At every patch-test visit, the blood draw took place before the patch test was put on. Eligible patients were aged 18 to 70, diagnosed with alopecia, deemed suitable for DPC therapy, and excluded if pregnant. Total RNA was extracted from unfractionated whole blood collected in Tempus Blood RNA tubes. Library method: RACE. The sequencer was a NextSeq 500. During library preparation, unique molecular identifiers were attached to individual cDNA molecules so that TCRs could be counted quantitatively and reproducibly. Both TCR alpha and TCR beta chains were sequenced from each blood RNA sample. In the authors' own workflow: The median number of TCRs per sample was around 96,000, ranging from about 20,000 to 750,000. The Decombinator software suite was used to annotate the V, J and CDR3 of the TCR reads. To make PS versus PT1 abundance plots, every sample was subsampled to the same number of TCRs (28,000). Expanded TCRs were defined as absent before sensitization and observed at least eight times at the 2-week time point. The raw public reads went through TCRdb reprocessing: fastp at Q25, MiXCR clone calling, in-frame beta chains kept. Each CDR3 protein gets just one entry, which takes the most common genes and DNA from the rows behind it. Clone size and V and J calls follow TCRdb, not the original study. The sample profile shows roughly 200,000 distinct CDR3 sequences; 20% to 25% of them were found once. The ten largest make up 2% to 3% of the sample.

Overall study outcomes, separate from this receptor: After repeated subsampling, changes were observed in the strength of the expansion versus patch-test correlation and in the threshold at which the correlation became significant. The number of TCRs above 1 in 1000 frequency did not change with DPC sensitization; there was no evidence of global repertoire structure alterations. Expanded TCRs formed significantly more large CDR3 similarity clusters than pre-sensitization or healthy control sets, consistent with antigen-driven responses. Alopecia, a presumed autoimmune disease, was present in all patients, so the immune response of the patients might differ from that of healthy individuals. Patch test score correlated positively with the number of PT1 expanded TCRs, reaching significance at thresholds 8, 16 and 32 but not at 4.

From cysteine to phenylalanine, the CDR3 is 13 amino acids long. The only DNA kept is the CDR3, 39 bases in frame from the first base. The V end gives up 5 bases and the J end 0 bases, leaving 0 bases in the junction not matched to a gene. Via the germline V gene (reference sequence), CDR1 is DFQATT and CDR2 SNEGSKA. The sequence came from a middle-aged woman with alopecia areata. Some clones in this sample may be carry-over from other donors' samples. Recombination joined TRBV20-1 with TRBJ2-7, and 11 bases in between align with TRBD2. This material consisted of whole blood, taken in connection with sensitization to the hapten diphenylcyclopropenone (DPC). In nucleotides, the sequence is TGCAGTGCTGGGACTAGCGGCTCCTACGAGCAGTACTTC. This encodes CSAGTSGSYEQYF.